The T cell receptor (beta chain) under discussion was sequenced for a study of blood T cell repertoires in COVID-19. Study summary: PBMCs, B-cell-depleted T cells, or T cells provided the cDNA or gDNA that made up the material.

CDR1 and CDR2 from the germline V gene are SGHTS and YDEGEE. V was pared by 0 bases and J by 15 bases, with 8 bases of the junction left unmatched. This CDR3 is built from 15 residues. In the authors' methods: The assay estimated nucleated cells by amplifying reference gene primers. The assay was immunoSEQ multiplex PCR, and TCRdb's table has in-frame clones only and misses some. V, J and clone size are taken as reported in that table, and D and trimming were inferred from the DNA itself. Here the sample spans about 69,000 clones, roughly 73% being singletons. This clonotype was sampled from a human donor in a cohort sampled during active COVID-19. The sequenced sample was peripheral blood. The chain recombines TRBV5-8 with TRBJ2-1; 14 bases agree with TRBD2. In nucleotides, the CDR3 is TGTGCCAGCAGCTTGGATCCCGGGACTAGCGGGAGCCCGTTCTTC. Residues: CASSLDPGTSGSPFF.